Listed below are T cell receptor beta chains from one sample, sequenced in a study of siplizumab effects on memory and regulatory T cells. Clones were read by immunoSEQ multiplex PCR, and TCRdb kept only the in-frame ones, dropping some. The table records 97,000 or so clones, 92% of them present only once. The sequenced sample was CD4+ T cells sorted from blood. The receptors were sampled from a human donor in good health. Each CDR3 is given with its conserved first and last residue. The order of the fields is J gene, CDR3 length, clone size, V gene, D gene, CDR3 protein, CDR3 DNA. The D gene is left open where the match is weak. Where a row states a size, it is once, few, many or the class of an expanded clone; other rows omit it.

J gene: TRBJ2-4; CDR3 length: 20; clone size: -; V gene: TRBV19; D gene: TRBD2; CDR3 protein: CASSAKPPGLAVTHRDIQYF; CDR3 DNA: TGTGCCAGTAGTGCAAAGCCTCCGGGACTAGCGGTAACCCACCGGGACATTCAGTACTTC
J gene: TRBJ2-7; CDR3 length: 15; clone size: -; V gene: TRBV6-5; D gene: -; CDR3 protein: CASRTLQGLADEQYF; CDR3 DNA: TGTGCCAGCAGGACACTACAGGGTTTGGCGGACGAGCAGTACTTC
J gene: TRBJ1-2; CDR3 length: 16; clone size: -; V gene: TRBV29-1; D gene: -; CDR3 protein: CSVWGRSTRANYGYTF; CDR3 DNA: TGCAGCGTTTGGGGCCGGAGTACCAGAGCTAACTATGGCTACACCTTC
J gene: TRBJ2-7; CDR3 length: 13; clone size: -; V gene: TRBV6-1; D gene: TRBD1; CDR3 protein: CASAGQGRDEQYF; CDR3 DNA: TGTGCCAGCGCTGGACAGGGGCGAGACGAGCAGTACTTC
J gene: TRBJ2-5; CDR3 length: 16; clone size: -; V gene: TRBV7-9; D gene: -; CDR3 protein: CASSLLGGQGQETQYF; CDR3 DNA: TGTGCCAGCAGCTTACTGGGCGGGCAGGGGCAAGAGACCCAGTACTTC
J gene: TRBJ1-2; CDR3 length: 14; clone size: -; V gene: TRBV5-1; D gene: -; CDR3 protein: CASSYNYEDYGYTF; CDR3 DNA: TGCGCCAGCAGCTATAACTATGAGGACTATGGCTACACCTTC
J gene: TRBJ1-5; CDR3 length: 17; clone size: -; V gene: TRBV7-3; D gene: -; CDR3 protein: CASSFRRTRDSNQPQHF; CDR3 DNA: TGTGCCAGCAGCTTTAGACGGACGCGCGATAGCAATCAGCCCCAGCATTTT
J gene: TRBJ2-2; CDR3 length: 14; clone size: -; V gene: TRBV5-1; D gene: -; CDR3 protein: CASGILTNTGELFF; CDR3 DNA: TGCGCCAGCGGAATCCTTACGAACACCGGGGAGCTGTTTTTT
J gene: TRBJ1-3; CDR3 length: 15; clone size: -; V gene: TRBV28; D gene: TRBD1; CDR3 protein: CASRYTGTGGNTIYF; CDR3 DNA: TGTGCCAGCAGGTACACCGGGACAGGCGGAAACACCATATATTTT
J gene: TRBJ2-1; CDR3 length: 15; clone size: -; V gene: TRBV27; D gene: TRBD2; CDR3 protein: CASRLAGGPDNEQFF; CDR3 DNA: TGTGCCAGCAGGCTAGCGGGAGGGCCGGATAATGAGCAGTTCTTC
J gene: TRBJ1-3; CDR3 length: 16; clone size: -; V gene: TRBV29-1; D gene: -; CDR3 protein: CSVETGYPPSGNTIYF; CDR3 DNA: TGCAGCGTGGAAACGGGCTACCCTCCCTCTGGAAACACCATATATTTT
J gene: TRBJ2-7; CDR3 length: 16; clone size: -; V gene: TRBV5-4; D gene: TRBD2; CDR3 protein: CASSLGQAGAFYEQYF; CDR3 DNA: TGTGCCAGCAGCTTGGGTCAGGCGGGAGCCTTTTACGAGCAGTACTTC
J gene: TRBJ2-1; CDR3 length: 14; clone size: -; V gene: TRBV18; D gene: TRBD1; CDR3 protein: CASSPDRVYGEQFF; CDR3 DNA: TGTGCCAGCTCACCGGACAGGGTGTATGGTGAGCAGTTCTTC
J gene: TRBJ2-2; CDR3 length: 21; clone size: -; V gene: TRBV4-2; D gene: TRBD1; CDR3 protein: CASSLGQGDLGAAPRTGELFF; CDR3 DNA: TGTGCCAGCAGCCTCGGACAGGGGGACTTAGGAGCGGCCCCGAGGACCGGGGAGCTGTTTTTT
J gene: TRBJ2-7; CDR3 length: 17; clone size: -; V gene: TRBV5-4; D gene: TRBD2; CDR3 protein: CASSPWSLGSSGHKQYF; CDR3 DNA: TGTGCCAGCAGCCCATGGTCTCTAGGGTCTAGCGGGCATAAGCAGTACTTC
J gene: TRBJ2-7; CDR3 length: 15; clone size: -; V gene: TRBV27; D gene: -; CDR3 protein: CASSRTQGGLYEQYF; CDR3 DNA: TGTGCCAGCAGTCGAACTCAGGGGGGCCTCTACGAGCAGTACTTC
J gene: TRBJ2-2; CDR3 length: 14; clone size: once; V gene: TRBV28; D gene: -; CDR3 protein: CASSLKRRTGELFF; CDR3 DNA: TGTGCCAGCAGTTTAAAACGGAGAACCGGGGAGCTGTTTTTT
J gene: TRBJ2-1; CDR3 length: 13; clone size: once; V gene: TRBV30; D gene: -; CDR3 protein: CAWSVRLGSEQFF; CDR3 DNA: TGTGCCTGGAGTGTCCGGTTGGGGAGTGAGCAGTTCTTC
J gene: TRBJ2-6; CDR3 length: 17; clone size: -; V gene: TRBV2; D gene: -; CDR3 protein: CASKRTYITSGANVLTF; CDR3 DNA: TGTGCCAGCAAACGGACCTACATTACCTCTGGGGCCAACGTCCTGACTTTC
J gene: TRBJ2-7; CDR3 length: 16; clone size: -; V gene: TRBV28; D gene: TRBD1; CDR3 protein: CASSLLRRQGAGEQYF; CDR3 DNA: TGTGCCAGCAGTTTACTAAGGAGACAGGGGGCGGGGGAGCAGTACTTC
J gene: TRBJ2-1; CDR3 length: 13; clone size: -; V gene: TRBV19; D gene: TRBD2; CDR3 protein: CASSKPGLLEEFF; CDR3 DNA: TGTGCCAGTAGTAAACCGGGACTACTAGAGGAGTTCTTC
J gene: TRBJ2-2; CDR3 length: 13; clone size: -; V gene: TRBV5-1; D gene: -; CDR3 protein: CASSLGDTGELFF; CDR3 DNA: TGCGCCAGCAGCTTGGGGGACACCGGGGAGCTGTTTTTT
J gene: TRBJ2-3; CDR3 length: 14; clone size: -; V gene: TRBV10-3; D gene: -; CDR3 protein: CAISSRQITDTQYF; CDR3 DNA: TGTGCCATCAGCAGTAGGCAAATCACAGATACGCAGTATTTT